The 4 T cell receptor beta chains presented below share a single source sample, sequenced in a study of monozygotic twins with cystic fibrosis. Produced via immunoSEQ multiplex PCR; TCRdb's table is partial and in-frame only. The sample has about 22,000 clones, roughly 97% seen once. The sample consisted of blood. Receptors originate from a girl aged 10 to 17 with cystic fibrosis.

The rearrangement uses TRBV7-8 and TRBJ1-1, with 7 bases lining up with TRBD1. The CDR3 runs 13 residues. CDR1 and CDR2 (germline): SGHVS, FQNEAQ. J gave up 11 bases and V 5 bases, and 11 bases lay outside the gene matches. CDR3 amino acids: CASSIRQGGGAFF. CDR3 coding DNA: TGTGCCAGCAGCATTCGACAGGGTGGCGGTGCTTTCTTT.

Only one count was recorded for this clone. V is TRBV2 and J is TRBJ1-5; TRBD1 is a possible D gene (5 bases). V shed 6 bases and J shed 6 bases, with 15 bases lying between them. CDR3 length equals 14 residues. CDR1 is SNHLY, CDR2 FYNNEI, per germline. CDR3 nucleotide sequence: TGTGCCAGCAGCGAAACCCAGGGTCGTCAGCCCCAGCATTTT. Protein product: CASSETQGRQPQHF.

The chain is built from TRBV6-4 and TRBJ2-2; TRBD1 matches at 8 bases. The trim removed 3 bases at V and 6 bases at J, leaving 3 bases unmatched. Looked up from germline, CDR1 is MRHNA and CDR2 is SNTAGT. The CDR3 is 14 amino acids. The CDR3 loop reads CASSEAGGAGELFF. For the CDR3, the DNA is TGTGCCAGCAGTGAGGCAGGGGGCGCCGGGGAGCTGTTTTTT.

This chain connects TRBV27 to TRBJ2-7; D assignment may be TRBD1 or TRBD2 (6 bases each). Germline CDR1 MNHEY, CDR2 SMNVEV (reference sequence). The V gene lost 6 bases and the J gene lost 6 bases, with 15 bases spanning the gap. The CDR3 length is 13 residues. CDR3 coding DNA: TGTGCCAGCAGAAGGACGGGGGCGGGCGAGCAGTACGTC. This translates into CASRRTGAGEQYV.